This T cell receptor (beta chain) was profiled in a study of technical replicates of blood from a few donors. Repertoires were generated with immunoSEQ multiplex PCR, while TCRdb's copy carries only in-frame clones and drops some. The repertoire has more than 65,000 clones, approximately 96% of them found once; the top ten carry approximately 0.18%. Germline lookup yields CDR1 SGHRS and CDR2 YFSETQ. J lost 4 bases, V lost 3 bases, and 2 bases had no gene match. This CDR3 has 14 residues. Material: T cells isolated from PBMCs. This receptor was obtained from a human donor in good health. J is TRBJ2-2 and V is TRBV5-1; 8 bases map to TRBD2. Written as DNA, the CDR3 is TGCGCCAGCAGCTCGGGACTAGGCACCGGGGAGCTGTTTTTT. Its translation: CASSSGLGTGELFF.